This TCR beta chain was sequenced in a study of CD8+ T cells in alopecia areata. Overall study results and limits: Sharing of TCR sequences between patients (possibly for HLA-related reasons) was less clear than in mice.

A FACSAria was used to sort CD4+ and CD8+ T cells. These cells came from PBMCs. Reverse transcription of extracted RNA yielded cDNA, which provided the sequencing template. Assay: immunoSEQ multiplex PCR; the TCRdb copy retains only in-frame clones and omits some. Of some 130,000 clones listed, 50% to 60% are singletons. Points on this clone: As yet, its antigen is unknown.

The CDR3 runs to 14 residues. Germline V gene sequence: CDR1 MNHNS, CDR2 SASEGT. V was shortened by 1 base and J by 1 base, with 7 bases between the two germline ends. The origin of this receptor is a human donor with alopecia areata. The specimen was CD4+ T cells sorted from blood, collected at week 0. The rearrangement links TRBV6-1 to TRBJ1-2; D uncertain. The CDR3 sequence is CASSEGRLNYGYTF. The CDR3 DNA sequence: TGTGCCAGCAGTGAAGGGCGGCTTAACTATGGCTACACCTTC.